This T cell receptor (beta chain) was found in a study of radiotherapy plus CTLA-4 blockade in lung cancer. Findings and caveats of the study: Blood-borne expansion of tumor-derived TCR clones followed radiotherapy plus ipilimumab. Response was reportedly best predicted by early blood T cell clone dynamics, with interferon-beta.

A word on this clone: No antigen is known for it.

Sequencing was performed with immunoSEQ multiplex PCR; in TCRdb, only in-frame clones are kept and a portion is missing. This repertoire shows approximately 60,000 clones, around three quarters found once; its top ten account for approximately 4.5%. The CDR3 contains 17 residues. Trimming removed 0 bases at V and 0 bases at J, with 14 bases between. Germline V lookup: CDR1 MNHNS, CDR2 SASEGT. Patients in the study, people with chemo-refractory metastatic non-small-cell lung cancer, received focal radiation plus ipilimumab CTLA-4 blockade. Sequencing used peripheral blood, obtained from a patient treated with radiotherapy plus ipilimumab. The genes are TRBV6-1 and TRBJ2-5; perhaps TRBD2 as D (6 bases). The TCR originated in a human donor with non-small cell lung cancer who had a complete response to radiotherapy plus ipilimumab. CDR3 in amino acids: CASSEARGRTYQETQYF. Written as DNA, the CDR3 is TGTGCCAGCAGTGAAGCGCGGGGCAGAACTTACCAAGAGACCCAGTACTTC.